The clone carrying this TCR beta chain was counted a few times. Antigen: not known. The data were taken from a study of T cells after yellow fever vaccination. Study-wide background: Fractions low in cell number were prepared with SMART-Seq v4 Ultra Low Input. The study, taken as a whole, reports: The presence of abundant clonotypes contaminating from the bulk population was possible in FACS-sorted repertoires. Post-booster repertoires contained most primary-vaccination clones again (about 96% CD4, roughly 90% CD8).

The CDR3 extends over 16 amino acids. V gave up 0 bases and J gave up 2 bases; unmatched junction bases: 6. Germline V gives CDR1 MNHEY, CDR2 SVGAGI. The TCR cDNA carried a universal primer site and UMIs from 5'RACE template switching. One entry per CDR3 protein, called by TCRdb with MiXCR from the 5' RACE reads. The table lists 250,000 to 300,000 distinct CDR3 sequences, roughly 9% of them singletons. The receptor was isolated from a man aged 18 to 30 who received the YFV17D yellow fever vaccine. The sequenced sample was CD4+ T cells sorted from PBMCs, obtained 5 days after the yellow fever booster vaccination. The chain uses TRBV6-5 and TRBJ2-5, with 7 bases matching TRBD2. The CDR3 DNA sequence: TGTGCCAGCAGTTACTCGGGGCCGGGACTACAAGAGACCCAGTACTTC. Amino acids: CASSYSGPGLQETQYF.